This is a list of T cell receptor beta chains from one sample in a study of early T cells in non-severe SARS-CoV-2 infection. Via MiXCR, TCRdb re-called the 5' RACE reads, giving one row per CDR3 protein. The data contain about 88,000 distinct CDR3 sequences, approximately 15% of them seen just once; the ten biggest clones take up around 5.8%. Specimen: whole blood. The receptors shown here come from an adult who was a healthcare worker with PCR-confirmed SARS-CoV-2 infection or an uninfected control (not recorded which). Each CDR3 is given with its conserved first and last residue. A D gene is named only where the DNA matches it firmly. Expanded clones get a size class; other rows say once, few or many, or leave the size out.

j_call v_call clone_size d_call cdr3_nt cdr3_aa
TRBJ1-1 TRBV27 few TRBD1 TGTGCCAGCAGTATGAAATCAGGGGGCACTGAAGCTTTCTTT CASSMKSGGTEAFF
TRBJ1-6 TRBV6-5 NA TRBD1 TGTGCCAGCAGGGGGACAGCAGATTCACCCCTCCACTTT CASRGTADSPLHF
TRBJ2-7 TRBV5-1 many NA TGCGCCAGCAGCTTGAGTACAGGGAAGGACTACGAGCAGTACTTC CASSLSTGKDYEQYF
TRBJ2-3 TRBV2 few NA TGTGCCAGCATGGAGGGGGGCCACACAGATACGCAGTATTTT CASMEGGHTDTQYF
TRBJ2-2 TRBV20-1 NA NA TGCAGTGCTAGGATCCCGCCGTCTAGCGACACCGGGGAGCTGTTTTTT CSARIPPSSDTGELFF
TRBJ2-1 TRBV7-8 many NA TGTGCCAGCAGCTTAGTAGAGGGTCTTTCCTACAATGAGCAGTTCTTC CASSLVEGLSYNEQFF
TRBJ1-2 TRBV11-2 few TRBD1 TGTGCCAGCAGCTCGTACAGGGGCCGGAACTATGGCTACACCTTC CASSSYRGRNYGYTF
TRBJ1-1 TRBV9 NA TRBD1 TGTGCCAGCAGCGAGACAGGGGACACTGAAGCTTTCTTT CASSETGDTEAFF
TRBJ2-7 TRBV7-9 NA NA TGTGCCAGCAGCGCAGACACAACTACCTACGAGCAGTACTTC CASSADTTTYEQYF
TRBJ1-2 TRBV5-4 NA NA TGTGCCACCGTGAAGGGGGGAGAGTATGGCTACACCTTC CATVKGGEYGYTF
TRBJ1-2 TRBV18 many NA TGTGCCAGCTCTCGTGGGCAAGCTAACTATGGCTACACCTTC CASSRGQANYGYTF
TRBJ2-2 TRBV12-3/TRBV12-4 NA TRBD2 TGTGCCAGCAGGACCAGGACTAGCGGGAGCCGCGCTTCGAACACCGGGGAGCTGTTTTTT CASRTRTSGSRASNTGELFF
TRBJ2-4 TRBV6-5 many NA TGTGCCAGCAGCGACAGGTGGTCCAAAAACATTCAGTACTTC CASSDRWSKNIQYF
TRBJ2-4 TRBV11-2 few NA TGTGCCAGCAGCTTAGATCCCCATCCGAGAAACATTCAGTACTTC CASSLDPHPRNIQYF
TRBJ1-5 TRBV12-3/TRBV12-4 NA NA TGTGCCAGCAGCTGGGGGAGCAATCAGCCCCAGCATTTT CASSWGSNQPQHF
TRBJ2-3 TRBV9 NA NA TGTGCCAGCAGCCCCCTACTCGTTTCCGATACGCAGTATTTT CASSPLLVSDTQYF
TRBJ2-1 TRBV7-9 few TRBD1 TGTGCCAGCAGGAAGGGACAGGTCTACAATGAGCAGTTCTTC CASRKGQVYNEQFF
TRBJ1-1 TRBV28 NA NA TGTGCCAGCAGTATAGGGCGGCAAGCTTTCTTT CASSIGRQAFF
TRBJ2-2 TRBV19 NA TRBD1 TGTGCCACGACAGGGAGAGAGTGGACCGGGGAGCTGTTTTTT CATTGREWTGELFF
TRBJ2-3 TRBV19 NA NA TGTGCCAGTAGAACAACAGTTACGGCAGATACGCAGTATTTT CASRTTVTADTQYF
TRBJ1-6 TRBV5-6 few NA TGTGCCAGCAGCTTTAACGGACATGGTGATTCACCCCTCCACTTT CASSFNGHGDSPLHF
TRBJ1-5 TRBV18 NA NA TGTGCCAGCTCACCAGCTGGAACCAATCAGCCCCAGCATTTT CASSPAGTNQPQHF
TRBJ2-7 TRBV28 few NA TGTGCCAGCAGTACCCCCCACGGGCGGATGCCACCCTACGAGCAGTACTTC CASSTPHGRMPPYEQYF
TRBJ1-3 TRBV27 NA NA TGTGCCAGCAGTAGAGGAAACACCATATATTTT CASSRGNTIYF
TRBJ1-1 TRBV28 NA NA TGTGCCAGCAGTCCCAATCAGGGGATGAACACTGAAGCTTTCTTT CASSPNQGMNTEAFF
TRBJ1-1 TRBV6-5 NA NA TGTGCCAGCAGTTGGAGGGAGGGGAACACTGAAGCTTTCTTT CASSWREGNTEAFF
TRBJ2-7 TRBV7-6 few NA TGTGCCAGCAGTCCCGGGACTTACACCTACGAGCAGTACTTC CASSPGTYTYEQYF
TRBJ2-3 TRBV7-9 NA NA TGTGCCAGCAGCCCCGGACGGCAACTTGATACGCAGTATTTT CASSPGRQLDTQYF
TRBJ2-1 TRBV24-1 few TRBD2 TGTGCCACCAGGACTAGCCTAACCTACAATGAGCAGTTCTTC CATRTSLTYNEQFF
TRBJ2-7 TRBV20-1 NA NA TGCAGTGCTAGAGAGTACACAACAAACGAGCAGTACTTC CSAREYTTNEQYF
TRBJ1-1 TRBV6-1 NA NA TGTGCCAGCAGTGAACGGTACGGGTACACTGAAGCTTTCTTT CASSERYGYTEAFF
TRBJ1-5 TRBV19 NA NA TGTGCCAGTAGCAGGGGACGGTATAGCAATCAGCCCCAGCATTTT CASSRGRYSNQPQHF
TRBJ1-6 TRBV7-2 few NA TGTGCCAGCAGCTCTTCCAAGGATTCACCCCTCCACTTT CASSSSKDSPLHF
TRBJ1-2 TRBV19 NA NA TGTGCCAGTAGTAGACGAGACAGCTTCTATGGCTACACCTTC CASSRRDSFYGYTF
TRBJ2-4 TRBV29-1 few NA TGCAGCGTTGGAGGGCGAGCCAAAAACATTCAGTACTTC CSVGGRAKNIQYF
TRBJ2-2 TRBV28 NA NA TGTGCCAGCAGTTTAATCCCGGGGAGCACCGGGGAGCTGTTTTTT CASSLIPGSTGELFF
TRBJ2-7 TRBV27 NA TRBD1 TGTGCCAGCAGTCCGGCCCCGGGACAGAGAGCCTACGAGCAGTACTTC CASSPAPGQRAYEQYF
TRBJ2-3 TRBV28 NA NA TGTGCCAGCAGTTTAACCACTAGCACAGATACGCAGTATTTT CASSLTTSTDTQYF
TRBJ2-2 TRBV10-3 NA NA TGTGCCATCAGGCCCGACAGAAGCACCGGGGAGCTGTTTTTT CAIRPDRSTGELFF
TRBJ2-7 TRBV7-9 NA NA TGTGCCAGCAGCTTAGGGTTAAGGAATCAAGAGGAGCAGTACTTC CASSLGLRNQEEQYF
TRBJ2-7 TRBV5-4 NA TRBD2 TGTGCCAGCAGCTTCGGGACTAGCAGGAAGTCCTACGAGCAGTACTTC CASSFGTSRKSYEQYF
TRBJ2-1 TRBV4-3 few NA TGCGCCAGCAGCCAAGATCTAATAGTAGGGGATGAGCAGTTCTTC CASSQDLIVGDEQFF
TRBJ2-2 TRBV28 few NA TGTGCCAGCAGGGCCTCGAGAGAGCTGTTTTTT CASRASRELFF
TRBJ2-3 TRBV20-1 NA NA TGCAGTGCTAGTGGACGGCGCTTCACAGATACGCAGTATTTT CSASGRRFTDTQYF
TRBJ2-1 TRBV5-1 NA TRBD2 TGCGCCAGCGCCGGGACTAGCTCCTACAATGAGCAGTTCTTC CASAGTSSYNEQFF
TRBJ1-6 TRBV5-6 few NA TGTGCCAGCAGCTTGGAGGGAAGCACCTATAATTCACCCCTCCACTTT CASSLEGSTYNSPLHF
TRBJ2-1 TRBV6-6 many TRBD2 TGTGCCAGCAGCGCGCTGACTAGCGGGAGCTACAATGAGCAGTTCTTC CASSALTSGSYNEQFF
TRBJ1-6 TRBV28 few NA TGTGCCAGCAGTTTAGACGTCAGGGAGGGGTCACCCCTCCACTTT CASSLDVREGSPLHF
TRBJ2-7 TRBV28 NA TRBD1 TGTGCCAGCAGTTTAAGGGCAGGGGGATACGAGCAGTACTTC CASSLRAGGYEQYF